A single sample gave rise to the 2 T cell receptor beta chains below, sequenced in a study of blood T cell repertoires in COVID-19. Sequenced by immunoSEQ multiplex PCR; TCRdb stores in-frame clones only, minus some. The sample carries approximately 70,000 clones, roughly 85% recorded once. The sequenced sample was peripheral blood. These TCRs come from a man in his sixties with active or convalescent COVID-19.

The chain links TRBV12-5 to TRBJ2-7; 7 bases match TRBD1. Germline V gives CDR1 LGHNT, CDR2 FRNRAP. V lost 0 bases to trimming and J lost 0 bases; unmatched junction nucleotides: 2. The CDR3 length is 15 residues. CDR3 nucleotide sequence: TGTGCTAGTGGTTTGGTAAGGACAGGCTCCTACGAGCAGTACTTC. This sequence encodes CASGLVRTGSYEQYF.

The CDR3 nucleotides read TGCGCCAGCAGCCCCCGAGAGCGGGGGGTAGATGAGCAGTTCTTC. This gives the protein CASSPRERGVDEQFF. The V and J genes are TRBV4-1 and TRBJ2-1, with 9 bases that match TRBD2. Looked up from germline, CDR1 is MGHRA and CDR2 is YSYEKL. J gave up 8 bases and V 4 bases, and 9 bases lay outside the gene matches. CDR3 length: 15 amino acids.